Each of the 13 T cell receptor beta chains below was sequenced from the same sample in a study of response to subunit inactivated influenza vaccine. A single record per CDR3 protein comes from TCRdb applying MiXCR to the RT-PCR reads. This sample has 650,000 to 800,000 distinct CDR3 sequences, with approximately 17% found just once. The input for sequencing was PBMCs from blood, taken about 5 days after vaccination. The receptors come from a man aged 45-65 years who received an inactivated influenza vaccine.

The chain recombines TRBV9 with TRBJ1-2, with D uncertain. V was pared by 0 bases and J by 4 bases, with 10 bases between. The CDR3 has 14 amino acids. CDR1 SGDLS and CDR2 YYNGEE come from the germline V gene. The chain's CDR3 is CASSVGQAGYGYTF. DNA of the CDR3: TGTGCCAGCAGCGTAGGGCAGGCTGGCTATGGCTACACCTTC. The whole variable domain, filled in from reference TRBV9 and TRBJ1-2, reads DSGVTQTPKHLITATGQRVTLRCSPRSGDLSVYWYQQSLDQGLQFLIQYYNGEERAKGNILERFSAQQFPDLHSELNLSSLELGDSALYFCASSVGQAGYGYTFGSGTRLTVV.

V usage is TRBV7-3 and J usage is TRBJ2-1, with TRBD2 identical over 12 bases. Per germline, CDR1 SGHTA and CDR2 FQGTGA. The trim removed 5 bases at V and 9 bases at J, leaving 8 bases unmatched. The CDR3 is made up of 15 amino acids. CDR3 in DNA: TGTGCCAGCAGCCCTCGACTAGCGGGAGTGAGTGAGCAGTTCTTC. Amino acids: CASSPRLAGVSEQFF.

This clonotype was counted between two and nine times. The J gene is TRBJ2-7, the V gene TRBV27; D remains unclear. With 2 bases removed from V and 5 bases from J, the gap between germline ends came to 19 bases. Germline CDR1 is MNHEY and CDR2 is SMNVEV (reference sequence). The CDR3 extends over 16 amino acids. The CDR3 DNA sequence: TGTGCCAGCAGTTTACGAGAGGTTGGACGTGGAAACGAGCAGTACTTC. Residues: CASSLREVGRGNEQYF.

This clonotype was detected only a few times. V usage is TRBV12-3 or TRBV12-4 and J usage is TRBJ1-4, with unresolved D. The CDR3 loop spans 14 amino acids. The germline V and J ends were trimmed by 6 bases and 5 bases, with 13 bases remaining between them. CDR3 DNA sequence: TGTGCCAGCAGCCGGGCTTGGTTAAATGAAAAACTGTTTTTT. Translation: CASSRAWLNEKLFF.

This clonotype turned up a few times. The rearrangement joins TRBV5-1 to TRBJ2-2; possibly TRBD1 for D (6 bases). The V and J ends lost 2 bases and 2 bases respectively, with 13 bases between them. The CDR3 consists of 16 residues. From germline, CDR1 is SGHRS and CDR2 YFSETQ. The CDR3 DNA sequence: TGCGCCAGCAGCTTCACCGGGACACGTAACACCGGGGAGCTGTTTTTT. Its translation: CASSFTGTRNTGELFF.

This clonotype was recorded a few times. The V gene is TRBV18, the J gene TRBJ1-4; TRBD1 might be the D (6 bases). This CDR3 contains 14 residues. Trimming shortened V by 0 bases and J by 7 bases, and 9 bases separated the two germline ends. Germline V gene data show CDR1 as KGHSH and CDR2 as LQKENI. CDR3 nucleotide sequence: TGTGCCAGCTCACCACCGGGGGCCAGTGAAAAACTGTTTTTT. This gives the protein CASSPPGASEKLFF.

This clonotype was seen at least ten times. The chain carries TRBV4-3 and TRBJ2-5; TRBD1 is a possible D gene (6 bases). V lost 4 bases, J lost 3 bases, and 9 bases lay in between. Germline V gene lookup returns CDR1 LGHNA and CDR2 YSLEER. The CDR3 loop spans 13 amino acids. The CDR3 here is CASSPNREETQYF. Written as DNA, the CDR3 is TGCGCCAGCAGCCCGAACAGGGAAGAGACCCAGTACTTC.

This clonotype appeared a few times. The V gene is TRBV7-2, the J gene TRBJ2-3; weak D call: TRBD2 (6 bases). Germline-derived CDR1 and CDR2 are SGHTA and FQGNSA. Trimming removed 1 base at V and 2 bases at J, with 13 bases between. The CDR3 consists of 16 residues. CDR3 bases: TGTGCCAGCAGCTTAGAGGACTACCTCGTCACAGATACGCAGTATTTT. It encodes CASSLEDYLVTDTQYF.

The CDR3 loop is CASSRLAGGGNEQFF. CDR3 nucleotides: TGTGCCAGCAGCCGACTAGCGGGGGGAGGGAATGAGCAGTTCTTC. The V and J genes are TRBV2 and TRBJ2-1; 13 nucleotides match TRBD2. The ends lost 6 bases at V and 7 bases at J; junction bases unmatched: 6. The CDR3 covers 15 residues. Germline V CDR1 and CDR2: SNHLY, FYNNEI.

J is TRBJ1-2 and V is TRBV7-2; the D is unclear. The CDR3 extends over 14 amino acids. Germline V lookup: CDR1 SGHTA, CDR2 FQGNSA. Between the trimmed V and J ends, which lost 0 bases and 5 bases, there was a span of 10 bases. CDR3: CASSLAHRKYGYTF. The DNA for the CDR3 is TGTGCCAGCAGCTTAGCGCACAGAAAATATGGCTACACCTTC.

The chain couples TRBV5-6 to TRBJ2-5; unclear D gene. This CDR3 is 16 amino acids long. V shed 4 bases and J shed 0 bases, with 16 bases lying between them. CDR1 and CDR2 from the germline V gene are SGHDT and YYEEEE. The CDR3 loop reads CASSLTASGYQETQYF. CDR3 sequence (DNA): TGTGCCAGCAGCCTAACAGCAAGTGGGTACCAAGAGACCCAGTACTTC.

Only a few counts were recorded for this clonotype. The chain's CDR3 is CSLVAQGAEQFF. The CDR3 DNA sequence: TGCAGCTTAGTAGCCCAGGGGGCTGAGCAGTTCTTC. The chain joins TRBV29-1 to TRBJ2-1; TRBD1 matches at 8 bases. Trimming cost V 8 bases and J 9 bases; bases outside gene matches: 9. Germline CDR1 SQVTM, CDR2 ANQGSEA. This CDR3 comprises 12 residues.

This clonotype was recorded a few times. In DNA, the CDR3 is TGCAGTGCTCCTACTAGCGGCTCTGGGGGCCCAGATACGCAGTATTTT. Protein product: CSAPTSGSGGPDTQYF. The chain uses TRBV20-1 and TRBJ2-3; 8 bases match TRBD2. This CDR3 contains 16 residues. CDR1 and CDR2 (germline): DFQATT, SNEGSKA (reference sequence). Trimming took 5 bases from V and 4 from J; bases not matched to a gene: 14.